This entry concerns a single T cell receptor beta chain. This specimen belongs to a study of OX40 agonist ivuxolimab in advanced cancers. Turning to the study itself: Patients received ivuxolimab, an intravenous treatment, every 2 weeks at 0.01 to 10 mg/kg. Under the entry rules, prior anti-PD-1, anti-PD-L1 or anti-CTLA-4 therapy was allowed, and around 40% had some.

TCRdb keeps only in-frame clones here, not all; method: immunoSEQ multiplex PCR. The top ten clones hold over 3% of a sample with about 60,000 clones, nearly 85% of them seen once. Germline CDR1 and CDR2: SEHNR and FQNEAQ (reference sequence). The germline V and J ends were trimmed by 3 bases and 1 base, with 6 bases remaining between them. The CDR3 contains 14 residues. The TCR comes from an adult with an advanced solid tumor such as melanoma, head and neck, liver or kidney cancer. The chain links TRBV7-9 to TRBJ2-2; D ambiguous. The source was CD4+ or CD8+ T cells sorted from blood, collected in a trial of the OX40 agonist ivuxolimab. The CDR3: CASSFFQNTGELFF. In nucleotides, the CDR3 is TGTGCCAGCAGCTTCTTCCAGAACACCGGGGAGCTGTTTTTT.